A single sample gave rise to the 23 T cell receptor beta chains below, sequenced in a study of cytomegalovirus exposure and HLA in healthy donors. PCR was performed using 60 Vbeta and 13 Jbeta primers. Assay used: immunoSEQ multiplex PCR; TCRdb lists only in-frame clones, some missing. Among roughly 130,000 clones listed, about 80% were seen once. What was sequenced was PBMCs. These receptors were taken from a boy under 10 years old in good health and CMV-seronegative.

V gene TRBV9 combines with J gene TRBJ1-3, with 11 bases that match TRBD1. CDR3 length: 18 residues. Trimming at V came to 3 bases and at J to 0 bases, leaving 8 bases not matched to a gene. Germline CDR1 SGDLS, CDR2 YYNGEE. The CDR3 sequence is CASSGGDRGFLSGNTIYF. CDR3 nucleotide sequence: TGTGCCAGCAGCGGAGGGGACAGGGGGTTTCTCTCTGGAAACACCATATATTTT.

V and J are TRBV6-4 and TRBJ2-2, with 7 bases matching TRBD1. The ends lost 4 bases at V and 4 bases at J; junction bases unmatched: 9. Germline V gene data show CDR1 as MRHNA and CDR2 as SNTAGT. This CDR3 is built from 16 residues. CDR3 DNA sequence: TGTGCCAGCAGTGCCCACAGGGGAACGGGCACCGGGGAGCTGTTTTTT. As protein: CASSAHRGTGTGELFF.

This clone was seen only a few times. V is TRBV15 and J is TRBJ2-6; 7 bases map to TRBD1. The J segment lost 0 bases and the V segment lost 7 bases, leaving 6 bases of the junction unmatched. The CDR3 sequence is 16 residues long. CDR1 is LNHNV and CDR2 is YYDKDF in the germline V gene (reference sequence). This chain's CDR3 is CATTDRAISGANVLTF. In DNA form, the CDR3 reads TGTGCCACCACTGACAGGGCGATCTCTGGGGCCAACGTCCTGACTTTC.

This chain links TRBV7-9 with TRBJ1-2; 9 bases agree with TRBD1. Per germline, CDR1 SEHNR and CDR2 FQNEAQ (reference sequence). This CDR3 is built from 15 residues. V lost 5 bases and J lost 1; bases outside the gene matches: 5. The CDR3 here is CASSNEDRGNYGYTF. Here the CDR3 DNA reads TGTGCCAGCAGCAACGAGGACAGGGGTAACTATGGCTACACCTTC.

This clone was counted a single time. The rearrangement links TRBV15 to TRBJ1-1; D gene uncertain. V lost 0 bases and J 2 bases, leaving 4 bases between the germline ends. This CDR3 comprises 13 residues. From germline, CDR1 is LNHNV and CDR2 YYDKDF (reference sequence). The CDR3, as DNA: TGTGCCACCAGCAGAGATGTAAACACTGAAGCTTTCTTT. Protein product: CATSRDVNTEAFF.

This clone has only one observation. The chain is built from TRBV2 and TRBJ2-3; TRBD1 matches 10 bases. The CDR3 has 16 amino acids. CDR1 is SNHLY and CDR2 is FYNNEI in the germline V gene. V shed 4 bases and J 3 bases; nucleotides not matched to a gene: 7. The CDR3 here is CASSAFRTGGTDTQYF. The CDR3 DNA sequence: TGTGCCAGCAGTGCCTTTAGGACAGGGGGAACAGATACGCAGTATTTT.

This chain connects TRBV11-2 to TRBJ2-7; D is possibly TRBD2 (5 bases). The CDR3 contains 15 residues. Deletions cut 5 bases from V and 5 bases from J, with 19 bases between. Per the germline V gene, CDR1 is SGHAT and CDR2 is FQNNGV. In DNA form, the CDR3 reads TGTGCCAGCAGCCCATACCCGACCGGGGTGGACGAGCAGTACTTC. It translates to CASSPYPTGVDEQYF. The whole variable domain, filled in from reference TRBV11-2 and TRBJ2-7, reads EAGVAQSPRYKIIEKRQSVAFWCNPISGHATLYWYQQILGQGPKLLIQFQNNGVVDDSQLPKDRFSAERLKGVDSTLKIQPAKLEDSAVYLCASSPYPTGVDEQYFGPGTRLTVT.

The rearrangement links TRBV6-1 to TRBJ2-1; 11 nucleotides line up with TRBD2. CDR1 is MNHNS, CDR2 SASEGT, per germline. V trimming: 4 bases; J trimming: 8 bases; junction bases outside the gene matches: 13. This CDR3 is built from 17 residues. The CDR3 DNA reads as TGTGCCAGCAGTGTCAAACCTCTTAGCGGGAGGGGGGATGAGCAGTTCTTC. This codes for CASSVKPLSGRGDEQFF.

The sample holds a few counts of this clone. Written as DNA, the CDR3 is TGTGCCAGCAGCTCCTCCGCGGGGACAGTGAGCTCCTACGAGCAGTACTTC. Translation gives CASSSSAGTVSSYEQYF. The rearrangement uses TRBV7-6 and TRBJ2-7, with D maybe TRBD1 (7 bases). Trimming pared 4 bases from V and 0 bases from J, leaving 19 bases between. Germline assignment: CDR1 SGHVS and CDR2 FNYEAQ. This CDR3 is built from 17 residues.

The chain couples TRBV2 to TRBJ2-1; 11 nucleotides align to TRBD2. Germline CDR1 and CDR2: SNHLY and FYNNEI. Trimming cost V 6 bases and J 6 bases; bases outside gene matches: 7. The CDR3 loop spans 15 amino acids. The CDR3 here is CASRKSSGGPNEQFF. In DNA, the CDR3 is TGTGCCAGCAGGAAATCTAGCGGGGGGCCCAATGAGCAGTTCTTC.

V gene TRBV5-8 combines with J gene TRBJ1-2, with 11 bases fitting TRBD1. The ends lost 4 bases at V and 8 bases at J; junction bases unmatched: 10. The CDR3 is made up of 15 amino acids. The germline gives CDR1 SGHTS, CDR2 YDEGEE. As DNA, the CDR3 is TGTGCCAGCAGCCGTCGCTCGGGACAGGGGGGCGGCTACACCTTC. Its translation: CASSRRSGQGGGYTF.

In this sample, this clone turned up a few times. Written as DNA, the CDR3 is TGTGCCAGCAGTTACCCTGGGGGGGAGCAGTACGTC. It specifies CASSYPGGEQYV. The chain recombines TRBV6-6 with TRBJ2-7; TRBD2 is a possible D gene (6 bases). The length of the CDR3 is 12 residues. CDR1 and CDR2 (germline): MNHNY, SVGAGI (reference sequence). V was trimmed by 2 bases and J by 7 bases, leaving 9 bases between them.

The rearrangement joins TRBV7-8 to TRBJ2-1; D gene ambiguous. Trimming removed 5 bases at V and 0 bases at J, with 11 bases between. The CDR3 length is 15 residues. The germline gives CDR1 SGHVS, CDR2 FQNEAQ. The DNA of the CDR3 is TGTGCCAGCAGCCCGCGGCGGAGCTCCTACAATGAGCAGTTCTTC. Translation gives CASSPRRSSYNEQFF.

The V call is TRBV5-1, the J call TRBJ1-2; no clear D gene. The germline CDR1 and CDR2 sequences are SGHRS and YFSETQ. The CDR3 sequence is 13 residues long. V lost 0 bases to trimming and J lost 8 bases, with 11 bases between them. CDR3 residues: CASSLGGAGGYTF. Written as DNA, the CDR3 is TGCGCCAGCAGCTTGGGTGGAGCTGGGGGCTACACCTTC.

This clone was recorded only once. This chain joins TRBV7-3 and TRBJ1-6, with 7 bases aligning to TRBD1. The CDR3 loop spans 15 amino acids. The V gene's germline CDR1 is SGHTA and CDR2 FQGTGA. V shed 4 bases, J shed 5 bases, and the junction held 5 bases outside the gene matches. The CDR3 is CASSSSGTDNSPLHF. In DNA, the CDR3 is TGTGCCAGCAGCTCCTCCGGGACAGATAATTCACCCCTCCACTTT.

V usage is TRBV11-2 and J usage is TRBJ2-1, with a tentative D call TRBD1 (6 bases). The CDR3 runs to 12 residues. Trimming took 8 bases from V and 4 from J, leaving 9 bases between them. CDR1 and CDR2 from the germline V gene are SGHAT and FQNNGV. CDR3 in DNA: TGTGCCAGCTCGAGGGGGTACAATGAGCAGTTCTTC. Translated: CASSRGYNEQFF.

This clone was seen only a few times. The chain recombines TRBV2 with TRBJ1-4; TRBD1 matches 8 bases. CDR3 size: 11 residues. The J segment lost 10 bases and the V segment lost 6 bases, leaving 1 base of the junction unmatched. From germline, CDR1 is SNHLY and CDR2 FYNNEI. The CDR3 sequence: CASSGTGKLFF. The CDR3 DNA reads TGTGCCAGCAGCGGGACAGGAAAACTGTTTTTT. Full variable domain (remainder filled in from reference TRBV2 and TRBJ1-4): EPEVTQTPSHQVTQMGQEVILRCVPISNHLYFYWYRQILGQKVEFLVSFYNNEISEKSEIFDDQFSVERPDGSNFTLKIRSTKLEDSAMYFCASSGTGKLFFGSGTQLSVL.

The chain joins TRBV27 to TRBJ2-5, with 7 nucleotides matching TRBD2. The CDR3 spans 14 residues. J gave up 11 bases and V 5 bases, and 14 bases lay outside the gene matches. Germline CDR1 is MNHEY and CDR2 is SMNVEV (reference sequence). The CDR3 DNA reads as TGTGCCAGCAGTGCCTCTAGCGGTCCCTATACTCAGTACTTC. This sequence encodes CASSASSGPYTQYF.

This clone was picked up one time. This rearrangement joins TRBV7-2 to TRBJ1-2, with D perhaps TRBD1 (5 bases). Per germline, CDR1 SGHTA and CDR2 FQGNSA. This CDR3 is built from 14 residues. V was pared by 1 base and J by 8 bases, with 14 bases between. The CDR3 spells CASSLDTAGGGYTF. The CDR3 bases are TGTGCCAGCAGCTTAGATACGGCGGGGGGGGGCTACACCTTC.

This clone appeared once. The CDR3 coding sequence is TGTGCCAGTAGGGACAGGGGGCTTCGGGAGACCCAGTACTTC. Translated: CASRDRGLRETQYF. The V gene is TRBV6-5, the J gene TRBJ2-5; 12 bases line up with TRBD1. Germline-derived CDR1 and CDR2 are MNHEY and SVGAGI. The CDR3 consists of 14 residues. Unmatched junction bases numbered 7, after V lost 9 bases and J lost 5 bases.

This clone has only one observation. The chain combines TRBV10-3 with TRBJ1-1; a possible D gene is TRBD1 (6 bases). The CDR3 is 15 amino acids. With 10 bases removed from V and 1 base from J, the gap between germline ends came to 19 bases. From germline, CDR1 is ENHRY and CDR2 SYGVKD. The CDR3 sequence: CATNPTGPSNTEAFF. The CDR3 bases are TGTGCCACCAACCCGACAGGTCCATCGAACACTGAAGCTTTCTTT.

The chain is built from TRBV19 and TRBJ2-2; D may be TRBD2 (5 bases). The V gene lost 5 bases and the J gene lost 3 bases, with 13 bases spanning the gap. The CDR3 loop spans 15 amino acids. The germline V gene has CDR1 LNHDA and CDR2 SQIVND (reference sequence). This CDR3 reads CASSEQREYTGELFF. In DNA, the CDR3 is TGTGCCAGTAGTGAGCAAAGGGAGTACACCGGGGAGCTGTTTTTT.

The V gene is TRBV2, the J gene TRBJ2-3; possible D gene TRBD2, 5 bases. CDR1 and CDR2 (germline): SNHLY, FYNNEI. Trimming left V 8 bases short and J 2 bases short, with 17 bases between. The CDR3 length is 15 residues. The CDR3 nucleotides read TGTGCCAGCCGGCGGGTGTGGCCCACCACAGATACGCAGTATTTT. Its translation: CASRRVWPTTDTQYF.